The entry below gives a single T cell receptor beta chain sequence along with its context. Its antigen is as yet unknown. Germline CDR1 reads SGDLS; CDR2 reads YYNGEE. The CDR3 runs to 16 residues. V lost 0 bases and J 4 bases, leaving 16 bases between the germline ends. The sample comes from a study of T cell responses to AZD1222 COVID-19 vaccine. The study, taken as a whole, reports: Distributed over spike, vaccine-associated CD4 TCRs predominated at 160-218 and 743-854. Seropositivity was recorded at baseline in only 6 or 7 AZD1222 recipients. Clonal diversity may have been underestimated in mostly white British donors. Repertoires were collected only later (after the peak T cell response had occurred).

Profiled with immunoSEQ multiplex PCR; TCRdb holds only in-frame clones, not every one. The top ten clones hold 1% to 1.5% of a sample with about 190,000 clones, approximately 92% of them seen once. The sequenced sample was peripheral blood, obtained on day 0 of AZD1222 vaccination. This rearrangement joins TRBV9 to TRBJ1-2, with D possibly being TRBD1 (5 bases). The receptor comes from an adult in good health. For the CDR3, the DNA is TGTGCCAGCAGCGTAGTCCCGGGGGATGTCATCTATGGCTACACCTTC. Translation: CASSVVPGDVIYGYTF.